In its sample, the clone carrying this TCR beta chain was seen once. As yet, its antigen is unknown. Isolation per sample recovered at least 6.5 million PBMCs. With 2 bases removed from V and 5 bases from J, the gap between germline ends came to 15 bases. This CDR3 has 15 residues. Germline lookup yields CDR1 DFQATT and CDR2 SNEGSKA (reference sequence). The data belong to a study of blood T cells in healthy people across ages. Study conclusions and caveats: Expanded clonotype shifts may have been confounded, as the donors had an unknown CMV status. A roughly linear age-dependent decrease characterized TCR beta diversity per million T cells. Observed TCR beta diversity showed a strong correlation with the percentage of naive T cells as measured by flow cytometry.

Together with a sample-barcoded 5' primer, a J-beta primer mix was included in a second PCR lasting about 6 to 11 cycles. Using its own MiXCR run on the 5' RACE reads, TCRdb lists one record per CDR3 protein. Of about 1.8 million distinct CDR3 sequences in the sample, just under 50% are singletons; the top ten hold 2% to 2.5%. The source of this sequence is a woman between 40 and 50 years old in good health. The rearrangement links TRBV20-1 to TRBJ1-4; D might be TRBD1 (6 bases). The material sequenced was blood. The CDR3 nucleotides read TGCAGTGCTAGACCTTCCGGGACACAGAATGAAAAACTGTTTTTT. Amino acids: CSARPSGTQNEKLFF.